This T cell receptor (beta chain) was documented in a study of CD8+CD57+ T cells in acquired aplastic anemia. CDR1 is SGHTA and CDR2 is FQGNSA in the germline V gene. V lost 5 bases to trimming and J lost 3 bases; unmatched junction nucleotides: 7. The CDR3 totals 15 residues. The study's findings and limits: Common to patients and controls were roughly 30 CD8+ CDR3 sequences.

Profiles of TCR beta VDJ and CDR3 were generated from a genomic DNA template. MiXCR, applied by TCRdb to the reads, yields one record per CDR3 protein. The profile shows 100,000 to 150,000 distinct CDR3 sequences, around 50% of them singletons. Worth noting for this clonotype: Its antigen is not identified.

Sequencing used sorted CD4+, CD8+, or CD8+CD57+ T cells (not recorded which) from PBMCs. The V call is TRBV7-2, the J call TRBJ2-7; TRBD1 aligns across 10 bases. The receptor was derived from a human donor in good health, serving as a control. CDR3 residues: CASSPRQGARYEQYF. The DNA for the CDR3 is TGTGCCAGCAGCCCGAGACAGGGGGCGCGCTACGAGCAGTACTTC.